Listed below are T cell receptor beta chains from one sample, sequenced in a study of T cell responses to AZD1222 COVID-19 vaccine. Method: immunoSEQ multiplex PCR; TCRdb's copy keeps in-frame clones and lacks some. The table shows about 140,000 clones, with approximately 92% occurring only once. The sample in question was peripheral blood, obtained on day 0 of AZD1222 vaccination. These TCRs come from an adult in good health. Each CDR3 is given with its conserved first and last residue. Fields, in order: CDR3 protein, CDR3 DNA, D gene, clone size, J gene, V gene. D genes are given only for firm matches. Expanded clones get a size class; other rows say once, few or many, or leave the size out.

cdr3_aa: CAWTLSSNQPQHF; cdr3_nt: TGTGCCTGGACCCTATCGAGCAATCAGCCCCAGCATTTT; d_call: NA; clone_size: once; j_call: TRBJ1-5; v_call: TRBV30
cdr3_aa: CASRGDGLNTEAFF; cdr3_nt: TGTGCCAGCAGGGGGGACGGTCTGAACACTGAAGCTTTCTTT; d_call: NA; clone_size: NA; j_call: TRBJ1-1; v_call: TRBV2
cdr3_aa: CASSPRDQNTEAFF; cdr3_nt: TGTGCCAGCAGCCCCCGGGACCAGAACACTGAAGCTTTCTTT; d_call: NA; clone_size: NA; j_call: TRBJ1-1; v_call: TRBV3-1/TRBV3-2
cdr3_aa: CASIRQGLSAEAFF; cdr3_nt: TGTGCCAGCATCCGACAGGGGTTGTCGGCTGAAGCTTTCTTT; d_call: TRBD1; clone_size: few; j_call: TRBJ1-1; v_call: TRBV7-9
cdr3_aa: CASSPGSFTQYF; cdr3_nt: TGTGCCAGCAGCCCCGGTAGTTTTACCCAGTACTTC; d_call: NA; clone_size: NA; j_call: TRBJ2-5; v_call: TRBV12-3/TRBV12-4
cdr3_aa: CASSFEAGELFF; cdr3_nt: TGTGCCAGCAGTTTTGAGGCCGGGGAGCTGTTTTTT; d_call: NA; clone_size: NA; j_call: TRBJ2-2; v_call: TRBV12-3/TRBV12-4
cdr3_aa: CASSQESGNQPQHF; cdr3_nt: TGCGCCAGCAGCCAAGAGTCGGGCAATCAGCCCCAGCATTTT; d_call: NA; clone_size: once; j_call: TRBJ1-5; v_call: TRBV4-3
cdr3_aa: CAWSVQAYYEQYF; cdr3_nt: TGTGCCTGGAGTGTACAGGCTTACTACGAGCAGTACTTC; d_call: NA; clone_size: few; j_call: TRBJ2-7; v_call: TRBV30
cdr3_aa: CASSLRLGNTEAFF; cdr3_nt: TGTGCCAGCAGTTTAAGGTTAGGGAACACTGAAGCTTTCTTT; d_call: NA; clone_size: many; j_call: TRBJ1-1; v_call: TRBV27
cdr3_aa: CASSEYREGEAFF; cdr3_nt: TGTGCCAGCAGTGAATATCGGGAGGGTGAAGCTTTCTTT; d_call: NA; clone_size: NA; j_call: TRBJ1-1; v_call: TRBV25-1
cdr3_aa: CASSQGQVNTEAFF; cdr3_nt: TGTGCCAGCAGTCAGGGACAGGTGAACACTGAAGCTTTCTTT; d_call: TRBD1; clone_size: NA; j_call: TRBJ1-1; v_call: TRBV3-1/TRBV3-2
cdr3_aa: CASSSPPLTYEQFF; cdr3_nt: TGTGCCAGCAGCTCCCCCCCTTTAACTTATGAGCAGTTCTTC; d_call: NA; clone_size: NA; j_call: TRBJ2-1; v_call: TRBV5-8
cdr3_aa: CASSSRDRGHEQYF; cdr3_nt: TGTGCCAGCAGCTCCAGAGACAGGGGGCACGAGCAGTACTTC; d_call: TRBD1; clone_size: once; j_call: TRBJ2-7; v_call: TRBV13
cdr3_aa: CASSSPGPEKLFF; cdr3_nt: TGTGCCAGCAGCTCCCCGGGACCCGAAAAACTGTTTTTT; d_call: NA; clone_size: NA; j_call: TRBJ1-4; v_call: TRBV5-6
cdr3_aa: CASSVGMGLFTDTQYF; cdr3_nt: TGTGCCAGCAGCGTAGGTATGGGTCTATTCACAGATACGCAGTATTTT; d_call: NA; clone_size: NA; j_call: TRBJ2-3; v_call: TRBV9
cdr3_aa: CASSQDNKGYNEKLFF; cdr3_nt: TGCGCCAGCAGCCAAGATAACAAAGGGTACAATGAAAAACTGTTTTTT; d_call: NA; clone_size: NA; j_call: TRBJ1-4; v_call: TRBV4-3
cdr3_aa: CASRTISQPGTANYGYTF; cdr3_nt: TGTGCCAGCAGGACCATTTCCCAACCCGGGACGGCCAACTATGGCTACACCTTC; d_call: NA; clone_size: NA; j_call: TRBJ1-2; v_call: TRBV11-2
cdr3_aa: CASSPDFIDTQYF; cdr3_nt: TGCGCCAGCAGCCCGGACTTTATAGATACGCAGTATTTT; d_call: NA; clone_size: NA; j_call: TRBJ2-3; v_call: TRBV5-1
cdr3_aa: CASSKRTTGTSGSGANVLTF; cdr3_nt: TGTGCCAGCAGCAAACGGACTACCGGGACTAGCGGTTCTGGGGCCAACGTCCTGACTTTC; d_call: NA; clone_size: NA; j_call: TRBJ2-6; v_call: TRBV21-1
cdr3_aa: CASSFPSPGVSGNTIYF; cdr3_nt: TGTGCCAGCAGTTTCCCCTCCCCGGGCGTCTCTGGAAACACCATATATTTT; d_call: NA; clone_size: NA; j_call: TRBJ1-3; v_call: TRBV28
cdr3_aa: CASRGTGYTEAFF; cdr3_nt: TGCGCCAGCAGGGGGACAGGGTACACTGAAGCTTTCTTT; d_call: TRBD1; clone_size: NA; j_call: TRBJ1-1; v_call: TRBV5-1
cdr3_aa: CASSLELGQIGPKNIQYF; cdr3_nt: TGTGCCAGCAGCTTAGAGCTCGGACAGATCGGTCCCAAAAACATTCAGTACTTC; d_call: NA; clone_size: NA; j_call: TRBJ2-4; v_call: TRBV7-2
cdr3_aa: CASSPTGGNQPQHF; cdr3_nt: TGCGCCAGCAGCCCGACAGGGGGCAATCAGCCCCAGCATTTT; d_call: TRBD1; clone_size: NA; j_call: TRBJ1-5; v_call: TRBV5-1
cdr3_aa: CASKTNNEQFF; cdr3_nt: TGTGCCAGCAAAACGAACAATGAGCAGTTCTTC; d_call: NA; clone_size: NA; j_call: TRBJ2-1; v_call: TRBV21-1
cdr3_aa: CASSSGGSGGRSYNEQFF; cdr3_nt: TGTGCCAGTAGTTCTGGCGGTAGCGGGGGGCGATCCTACAATGAGCAGTTCTTC; d_call: TRBD2; clone_size: NA; j_call: TRBJ2-1; v_call: TRBV19
cdr3_aa: CASSVRNGAKGNEQFF; cdr3_nt: TGTGCCAGTAGTGTTCGAAACGGGGCCAAAGGGAATGAGCAGTTCTTC; d_call: NA; clone_size: NA; j_call: TRBJ2-1; v_call: TRBV19
cdr3_aa: CASSRKVRRGGNNQPQHF; cdr3_nt: TGTGCCAGCAGCCGGAAAGTTCGCAGGGGAGGGAACAATCAGCCCCAGCATTTT; d_call: NA; clone_size: NA; j_call: TRBJ1-5; v_call: TRBV3-1/TRBV3-2
cdr3_aa: CASSPPGPYMNTEAFF; cdr3_nt: TGTGCCAGCTCACCACCGGGCCCCTACATGAACACTGAAGCTTTCTTT; d_call: NA; clone_size: NA; j_call: TRBJ1-1; v_call: TRBV18
cdr3_aa: CASSFGANVLTF; cdr3_nt: TGTGCCAGCAGTTTTGGGGCCAACGTCCTGACTTTC; d_call: NA; clone_size: NA; j_call: TRBJ2-6; v_call: TRBV5-4
cdr3_aa: CASGVGTEAFF; cdr3_nt: TGTGCCAGCGGGGTGGGCACTGAAGCTTTCTTT; d_call: NA; clone_size: once; j_call: TRBJ1-1; v_call: TRBV12-3/TRBV12-4
cdr3_aa: CASSQRLAGGLSSTDTQYF; cdr3_nt: TGTGCCAGCAGCCAAAGACTAGCGGGGGGCCTATCTAGCACAGATACGCAGTATTTT; d_call: TRBD2; clone_size: NA; j_call: TRBJ2-3; v_call: TRBV14
cdr3_aa: CASSPRGGTGELFF; cdr3_nt: TGTGCCAGCAGCCCACGGGGGGGCACCGGGGAGCTGTTTTTT; d_call: TRBD2; clone_size: NA; j_call: TRBJ2-2; v_call: TRBV9
cdr3_aa: CASSVESGLWGNTIYF; cdr3_nt: TGTGCCAGCAGCGTAGAGTCAGGGCTTTGGGGAAACACCATATATTTT; d_call: NA; clone_size: NA; j_call: TRBJ1-3; v_call: TRBV9
cdr3_aa: CASSRGGEQFF; cdr3_nt: TGTGCCAGCAGTCGTGGGGGAGAGCAGTTCTTC; d_call: NA; clone_size: NA; j_call: TRBJ2-1; v_call: TRBV28
cdr3_aa: CASSLGQGNGPQHF; cdr3_nt: TGTGCCAGCTCATTGGGACAGGGGAACGGGCCCCAGCATTTT; d_call: TRBD1; clone_size: NA; j_call: TRBJ1-5; v_call: TRBV18
cdr3_aa: CASSGTVNTGELFF; cdr3_nt: TGTGCCAGCAGCGGGACAGTTAACACCGGGGAGCTGTTTTTT; d_call: TRBD1; clone_size: NA; j_call: TRBJ2-2; v_call: TRBV6-4
cdr3_aa: CASSYQGLGQETQYF; cdr3_nt: TGTGCCAGCAGCTACCAAGGACTAGGCCAAGAGACCCAGTACTTC; d_call: TRBD2; clone_size: NA; j_call: TRBJ2-5; v_call: TRBV9
cdr3_aa: CASSLSGETQYF; cdr3_nt: TGTGCCAGCAGCTTAAGCGGGGAGACCCAGTACTTC; d_call: NA; clone_size: NA; j_call: TRBJ2-5; v_call: TRBV11-1
cdr3_aa: CASRYGRGTGELFF; cdr3_nt: TGTGCCAGCAGATATGGTAGGGGCACCGGGGAGCTGTTTTTT; d_call: NA; clone_size: NA; j_call: TRBJ2-2; v_call: TRBV7-8
cdr3_aa: CASSFDFYGYTF; cdr3_nt: TGTGCCAGCAGCTTCGATTTCTATGGCTACACCTTC; d_call: NA; clone_size: NA; j_call: TRBJ1-2; v_call: TRBV5-4